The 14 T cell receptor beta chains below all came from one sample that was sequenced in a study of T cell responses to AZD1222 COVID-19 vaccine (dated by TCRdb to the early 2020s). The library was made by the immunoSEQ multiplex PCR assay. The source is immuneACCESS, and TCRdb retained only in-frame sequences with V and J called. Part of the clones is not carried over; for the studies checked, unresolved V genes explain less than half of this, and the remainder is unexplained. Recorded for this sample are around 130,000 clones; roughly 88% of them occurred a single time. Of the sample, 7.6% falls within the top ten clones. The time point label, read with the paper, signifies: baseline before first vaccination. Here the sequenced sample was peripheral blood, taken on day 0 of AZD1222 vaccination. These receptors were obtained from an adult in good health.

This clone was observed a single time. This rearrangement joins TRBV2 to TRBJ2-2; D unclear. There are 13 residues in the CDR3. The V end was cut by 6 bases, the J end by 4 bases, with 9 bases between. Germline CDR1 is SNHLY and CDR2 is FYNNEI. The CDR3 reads CASRESSTGELFF. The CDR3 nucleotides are TGTGCCAGCAGGGAATCTAGCACCGGGGAGCTGTTTTTT.

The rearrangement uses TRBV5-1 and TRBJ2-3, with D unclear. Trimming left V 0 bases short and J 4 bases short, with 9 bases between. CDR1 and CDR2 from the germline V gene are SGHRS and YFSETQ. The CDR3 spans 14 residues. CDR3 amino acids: CASSLGGFSDTQYF. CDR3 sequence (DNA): TGCGCCAGCAGCTTGGGTGGGTTTTCAGATACGCAGTATTTT.

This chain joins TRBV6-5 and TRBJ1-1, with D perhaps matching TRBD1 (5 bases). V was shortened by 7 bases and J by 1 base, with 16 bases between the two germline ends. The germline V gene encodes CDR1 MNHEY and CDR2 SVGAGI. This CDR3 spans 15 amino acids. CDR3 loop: CASIGIGGGNTEAFF. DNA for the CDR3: TGTGCCAGCATAGGGATTGGGGGTGGGAACACTGAAGCTTTCTTT.

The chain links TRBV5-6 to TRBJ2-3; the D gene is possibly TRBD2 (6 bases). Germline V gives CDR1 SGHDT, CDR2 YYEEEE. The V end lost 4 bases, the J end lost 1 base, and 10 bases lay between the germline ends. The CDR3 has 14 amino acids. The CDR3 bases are TGTGCCAGCAGCGGAGGGACTCGCACAGATACGCAGTATTTT. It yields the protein CASSGGTRTDTQYF.

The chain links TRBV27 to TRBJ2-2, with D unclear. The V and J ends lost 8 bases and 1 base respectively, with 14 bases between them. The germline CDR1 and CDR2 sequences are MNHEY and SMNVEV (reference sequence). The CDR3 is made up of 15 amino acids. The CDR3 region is CASFKWRLNTGELFF. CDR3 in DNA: TGTGCCAGCTTTAAGTGGCGCCTGAACACCGGGGAGCTGTTTTTT.

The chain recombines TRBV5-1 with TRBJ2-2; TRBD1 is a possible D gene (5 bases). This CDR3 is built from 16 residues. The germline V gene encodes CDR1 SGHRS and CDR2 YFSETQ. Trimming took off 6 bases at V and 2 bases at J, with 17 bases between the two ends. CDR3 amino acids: CASKPSRVINTGELFF. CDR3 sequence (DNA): TGCGCCAGCAAACCCTCCAGGGTAATCAACACCGGGGAGCTGTTTTTT.

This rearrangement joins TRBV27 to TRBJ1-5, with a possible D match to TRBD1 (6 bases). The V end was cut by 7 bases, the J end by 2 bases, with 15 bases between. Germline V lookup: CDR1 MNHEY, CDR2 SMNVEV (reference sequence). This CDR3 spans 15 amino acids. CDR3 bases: TGTGCCAGCAAAGAAACGGGACACGGCAATCAGCCCCAGCATTTT. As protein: CASKETGHGNQPQHF.

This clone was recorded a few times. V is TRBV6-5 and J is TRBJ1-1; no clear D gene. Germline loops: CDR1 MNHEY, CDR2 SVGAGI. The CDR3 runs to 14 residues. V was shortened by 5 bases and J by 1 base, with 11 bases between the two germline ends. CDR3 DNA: TGTGCCAGCAGTCCCGACACCTGGAACACTGAAGCTTTCTTT. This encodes CASSPDTWNTEAFF.

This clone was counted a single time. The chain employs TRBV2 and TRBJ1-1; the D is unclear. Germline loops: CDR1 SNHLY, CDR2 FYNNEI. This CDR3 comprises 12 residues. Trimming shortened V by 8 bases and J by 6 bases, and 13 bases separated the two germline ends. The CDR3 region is CASGVIPSEAFF. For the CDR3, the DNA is TGTGCCAGCGGAGTGATACCCTCTGAAGCTTTCTTT.

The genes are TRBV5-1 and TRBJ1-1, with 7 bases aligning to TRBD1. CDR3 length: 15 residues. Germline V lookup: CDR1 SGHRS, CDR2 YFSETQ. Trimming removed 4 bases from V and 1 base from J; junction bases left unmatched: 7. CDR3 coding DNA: TGCGCCAGCAGCAATGGCCGGACAGGGAACACTGAAGCTTTCTTT. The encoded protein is CASSNGRTGNTEAFF.

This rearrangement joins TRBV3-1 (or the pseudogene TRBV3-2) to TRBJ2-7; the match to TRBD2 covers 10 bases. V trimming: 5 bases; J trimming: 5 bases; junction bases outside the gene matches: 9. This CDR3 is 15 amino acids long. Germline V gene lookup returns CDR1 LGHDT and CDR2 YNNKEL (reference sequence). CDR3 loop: CASSKTGTSAHEQYF. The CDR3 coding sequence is TGTGCCAGCAGCAAGACCGGGACTAGCGCGCACGAGCAGTACTTC.

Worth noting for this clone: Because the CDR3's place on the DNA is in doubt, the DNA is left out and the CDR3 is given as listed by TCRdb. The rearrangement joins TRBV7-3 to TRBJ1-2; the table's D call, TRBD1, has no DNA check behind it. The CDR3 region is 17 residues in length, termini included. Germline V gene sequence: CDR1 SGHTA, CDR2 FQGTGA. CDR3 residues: CASSLVGSGSNQGSLTF.

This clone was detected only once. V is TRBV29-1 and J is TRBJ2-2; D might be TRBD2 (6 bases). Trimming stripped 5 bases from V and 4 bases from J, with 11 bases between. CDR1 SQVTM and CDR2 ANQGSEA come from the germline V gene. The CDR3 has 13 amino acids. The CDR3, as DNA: TGCAGCGTTTTGACTAGAGGCACCGGGGAGCTGTTTTTT. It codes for CSVLTRGTGELFF.

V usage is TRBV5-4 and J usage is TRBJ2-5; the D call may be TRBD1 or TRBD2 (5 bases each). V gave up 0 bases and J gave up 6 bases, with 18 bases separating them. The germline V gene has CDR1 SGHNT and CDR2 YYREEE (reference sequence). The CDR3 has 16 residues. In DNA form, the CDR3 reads TGTGCCAGCAGCTTGGCTGGGACCAATCCATTGAAGACCCAGTACTTC. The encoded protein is CASSLAGTNPLKTQYF.